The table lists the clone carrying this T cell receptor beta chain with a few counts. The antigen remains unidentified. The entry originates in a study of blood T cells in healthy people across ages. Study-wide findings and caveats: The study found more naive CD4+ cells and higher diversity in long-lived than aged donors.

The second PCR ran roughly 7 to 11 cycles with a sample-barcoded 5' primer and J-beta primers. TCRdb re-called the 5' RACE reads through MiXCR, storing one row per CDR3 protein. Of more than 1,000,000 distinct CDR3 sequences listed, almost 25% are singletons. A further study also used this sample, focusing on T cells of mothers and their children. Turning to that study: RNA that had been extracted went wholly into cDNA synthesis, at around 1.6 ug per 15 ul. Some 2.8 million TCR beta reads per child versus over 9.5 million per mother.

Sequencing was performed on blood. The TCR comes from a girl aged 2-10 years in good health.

The CDR3 DNA is TGCGCCAGCAGCTTCGACGGCCGTGGCACTGAAGCTTTCTTT. Translation gives CASSFDGRGTEAFF. This sequence joins TRBV5-1 and TRBJ1-1, with D hard to call. The germline V gene has CDR1 SGHRS and CDR2 YFSETQ. The CDR3 extends over 14 amino acids. Trimming pared 2 bases from V and 4 bases from J, leaving 12 bases between.